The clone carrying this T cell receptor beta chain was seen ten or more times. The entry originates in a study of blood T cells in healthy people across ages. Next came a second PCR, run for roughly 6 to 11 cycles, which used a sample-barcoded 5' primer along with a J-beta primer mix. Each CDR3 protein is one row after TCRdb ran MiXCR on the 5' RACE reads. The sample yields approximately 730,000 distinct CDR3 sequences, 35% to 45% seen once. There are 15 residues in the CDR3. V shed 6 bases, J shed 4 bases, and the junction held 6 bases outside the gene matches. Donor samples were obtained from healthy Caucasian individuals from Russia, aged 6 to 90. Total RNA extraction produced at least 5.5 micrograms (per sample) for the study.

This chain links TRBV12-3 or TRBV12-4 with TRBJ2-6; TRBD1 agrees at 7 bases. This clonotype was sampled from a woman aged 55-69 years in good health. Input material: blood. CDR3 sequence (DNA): TGTGCCAGCAGAAATACAGGGGCCGGGGCCAACGTCCTGACTTTC. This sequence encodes CASRNTGAGANVLTF.